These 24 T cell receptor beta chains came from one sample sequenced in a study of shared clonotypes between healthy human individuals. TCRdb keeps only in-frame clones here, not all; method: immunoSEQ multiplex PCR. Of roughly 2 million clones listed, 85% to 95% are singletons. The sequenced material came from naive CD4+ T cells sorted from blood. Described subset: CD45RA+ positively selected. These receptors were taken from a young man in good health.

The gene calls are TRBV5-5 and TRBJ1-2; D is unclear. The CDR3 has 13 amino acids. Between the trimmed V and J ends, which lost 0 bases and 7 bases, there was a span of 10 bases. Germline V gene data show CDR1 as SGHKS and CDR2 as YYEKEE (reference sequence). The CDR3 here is CASSLAAVLGYTF. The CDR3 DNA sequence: TGTGCCAGCAGCTTGGCCGCTGTCCTTGGCTACACCTTC.

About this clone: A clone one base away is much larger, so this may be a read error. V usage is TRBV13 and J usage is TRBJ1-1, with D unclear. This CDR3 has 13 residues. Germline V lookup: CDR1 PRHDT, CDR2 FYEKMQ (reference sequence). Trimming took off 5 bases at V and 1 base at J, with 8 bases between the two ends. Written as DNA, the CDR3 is TGTGCCAGCAGCCCAGGTCGGAACACTGAAGCTTTCTTT. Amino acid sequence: CASSPGRNTEAFF.

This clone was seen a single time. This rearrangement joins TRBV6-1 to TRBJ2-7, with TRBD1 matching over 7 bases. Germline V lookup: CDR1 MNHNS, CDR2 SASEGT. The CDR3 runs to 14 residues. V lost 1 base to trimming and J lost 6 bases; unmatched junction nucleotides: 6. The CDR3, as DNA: TGTGCCAGCAGTGAAGGGTACAGGGGTGGCGAGCAGTACTTC. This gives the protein CASSEGYRGGEQYF.

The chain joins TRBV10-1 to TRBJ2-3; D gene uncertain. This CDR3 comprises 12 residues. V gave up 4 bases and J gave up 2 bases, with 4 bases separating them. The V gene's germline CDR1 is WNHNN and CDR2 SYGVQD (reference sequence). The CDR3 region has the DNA TGCGCCAGCAGTGGTAACACAGATACGCAGTATTTT. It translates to CASSGNTDTQYF.

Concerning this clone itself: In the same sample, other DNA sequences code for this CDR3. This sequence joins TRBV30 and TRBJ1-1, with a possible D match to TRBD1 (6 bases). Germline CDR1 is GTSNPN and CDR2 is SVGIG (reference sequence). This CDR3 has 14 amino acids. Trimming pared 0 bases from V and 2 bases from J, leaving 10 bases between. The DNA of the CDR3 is TGTGCCTGGAGTGTAGGCAGGGGAAACACTGAAGCTTTCTTT. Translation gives CAWSVGRGNTEAFF.

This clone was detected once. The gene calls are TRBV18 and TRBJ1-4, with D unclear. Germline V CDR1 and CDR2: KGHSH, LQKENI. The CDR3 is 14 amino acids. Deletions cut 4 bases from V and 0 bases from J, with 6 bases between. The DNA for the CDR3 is TGTGCCAGCTCACTGTTTGCAACTAATGAAAAACTGTTTTTT. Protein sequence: CASSLFATNEKLFF.

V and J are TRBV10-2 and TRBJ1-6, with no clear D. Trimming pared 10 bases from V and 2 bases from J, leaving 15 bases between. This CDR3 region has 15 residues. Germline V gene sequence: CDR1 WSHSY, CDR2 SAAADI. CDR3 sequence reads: CATTTVKAYNSPLHF. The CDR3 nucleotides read TGCGCCACCACGACTGTAAAAGCCTATAATTCACCCCTCCACTTT.

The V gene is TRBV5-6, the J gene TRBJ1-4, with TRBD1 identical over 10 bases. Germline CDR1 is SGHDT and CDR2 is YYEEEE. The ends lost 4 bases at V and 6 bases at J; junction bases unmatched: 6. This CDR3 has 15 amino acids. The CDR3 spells CASSPRDRGDEKLFF. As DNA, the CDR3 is TGTGCCAGCAGCCCAAGGGACAGGGGTGATGAAAAACTGTTTTTT.

CDR3 residues: CASRGTDYGYTF. The CDR3 nucleotides are TGTGCCAGCCGAGGGACAGACTATGGCTACACCTTC. V usage is TRBV19 and J usage is TRBJ1-2; TRBD1 agrees at 7 bases. Germline trimming cut 9 bases from V and 3 bases from J; bases unmatched to any gene: 4. Germline V gene lookup returns CDR1 LNHDA and CDR2 SQIVND (reference sequence). This CDR3 region has 12 residues.

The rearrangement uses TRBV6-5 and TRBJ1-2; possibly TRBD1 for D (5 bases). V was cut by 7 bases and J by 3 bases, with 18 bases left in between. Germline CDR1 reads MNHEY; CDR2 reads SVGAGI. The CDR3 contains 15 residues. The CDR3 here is CASTEARGFHYGYTF. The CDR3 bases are TGTGCCAGCACCGAGGCGAGGGGCTTTCACTATGGCTACACCTTC.

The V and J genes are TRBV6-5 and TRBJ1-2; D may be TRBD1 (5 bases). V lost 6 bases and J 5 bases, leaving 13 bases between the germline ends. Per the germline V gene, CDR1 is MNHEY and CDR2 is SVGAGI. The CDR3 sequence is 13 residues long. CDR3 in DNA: TGTGCCAGCAGAACCGGGACTATGTATGGCTACACCTTC. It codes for CASRTGTMYGYTF.

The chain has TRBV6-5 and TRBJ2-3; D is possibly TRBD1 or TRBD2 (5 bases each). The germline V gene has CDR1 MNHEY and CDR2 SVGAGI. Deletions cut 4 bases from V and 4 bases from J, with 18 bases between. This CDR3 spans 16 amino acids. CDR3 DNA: TGTGCCAGCAGTTGGGGAGCAGGGCAGGGTGCAGATACGCAGTATTTT. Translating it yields CASSWGAGQGADTQYF.

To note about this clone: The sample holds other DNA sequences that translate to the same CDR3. The CDR3 spells CASSGTGELFF. Here the CDR3 DNA reads TGCGCCAGCAGCGGAACCGGGGAGCTGTTTTTT. J is TRBJ2-2 and V is TRBV5-1; D unresolved. V lost 4 bases, J lost 5 bases, and 3 bases lay in between. The CDR3 contains 11 residues. CDR1 SGHRS and CDR2 YFSETQ come from the germline V gene.

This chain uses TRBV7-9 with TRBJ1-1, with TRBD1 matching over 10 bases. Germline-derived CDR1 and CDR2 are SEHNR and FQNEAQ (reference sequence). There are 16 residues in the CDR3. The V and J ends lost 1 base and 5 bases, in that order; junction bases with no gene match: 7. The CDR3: CASSLGVGTGETEAFF. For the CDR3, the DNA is TGTGCCAGCAGCTTAGGGGTCGGGACAGGGGAAACTGAAGCTTTCTTT.

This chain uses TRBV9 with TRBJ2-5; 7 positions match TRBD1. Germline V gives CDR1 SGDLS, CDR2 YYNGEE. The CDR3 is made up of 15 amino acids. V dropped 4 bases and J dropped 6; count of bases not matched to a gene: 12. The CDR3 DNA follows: TGTGCCAGCAGCCCTGAGGGGGCCAGGGATCAGACCCAGTACTTC. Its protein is CASSPEGARDQTQYF.

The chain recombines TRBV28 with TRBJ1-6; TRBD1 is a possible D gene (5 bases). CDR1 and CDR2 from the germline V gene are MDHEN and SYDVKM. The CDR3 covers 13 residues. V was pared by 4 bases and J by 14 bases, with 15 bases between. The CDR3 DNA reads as TGTGCCAGCAGTTCCCCTAAGGTGGGGGCCCTCCACTTT. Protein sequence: CASSSPKVGALHF.

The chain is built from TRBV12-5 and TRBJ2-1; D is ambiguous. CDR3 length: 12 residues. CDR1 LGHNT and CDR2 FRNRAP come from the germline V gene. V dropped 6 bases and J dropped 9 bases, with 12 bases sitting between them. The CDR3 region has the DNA TGTGCTAGTGGCCTTGCCTTGGGTGAGCAGTTCTTC. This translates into CASGLALGEQFF.

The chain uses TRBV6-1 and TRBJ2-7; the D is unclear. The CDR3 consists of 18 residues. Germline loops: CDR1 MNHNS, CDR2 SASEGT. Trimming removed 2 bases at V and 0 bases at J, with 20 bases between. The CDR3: CASSEHEDSSPSSYEQYF. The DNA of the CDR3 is TGTGCCAGCAGTGAACACGAGGATTCCTCCCCTAGCTCCTACGAGCAGTACTTC.

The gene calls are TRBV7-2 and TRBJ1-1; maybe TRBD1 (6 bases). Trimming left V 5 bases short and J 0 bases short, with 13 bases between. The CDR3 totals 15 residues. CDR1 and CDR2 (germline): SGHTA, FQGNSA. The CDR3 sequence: CASSETDRMNTEAFF. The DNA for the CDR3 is TGTGCCAGCAGCGAAACAGACAGGATGAACACTGAAGCTTTCTTT.

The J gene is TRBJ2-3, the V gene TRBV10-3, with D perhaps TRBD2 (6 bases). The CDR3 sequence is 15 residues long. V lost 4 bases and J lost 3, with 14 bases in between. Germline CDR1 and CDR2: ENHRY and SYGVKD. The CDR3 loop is CAISGDGGWTDTQYF. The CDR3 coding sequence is TGTGCCATCAGTGGGGACGGGGGTTGGACAGATACGCAGTATTTT.

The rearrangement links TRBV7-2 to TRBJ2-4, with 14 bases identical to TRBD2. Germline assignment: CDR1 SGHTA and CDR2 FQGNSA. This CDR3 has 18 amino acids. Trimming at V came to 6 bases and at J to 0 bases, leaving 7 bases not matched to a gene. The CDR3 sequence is CASRLGLAGEIAKNIQYF. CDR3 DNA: TGTGCCAGCAGGTTGGGACTAGCGGGGGAGATAGCCAAAAACATTCAGTACTTC.

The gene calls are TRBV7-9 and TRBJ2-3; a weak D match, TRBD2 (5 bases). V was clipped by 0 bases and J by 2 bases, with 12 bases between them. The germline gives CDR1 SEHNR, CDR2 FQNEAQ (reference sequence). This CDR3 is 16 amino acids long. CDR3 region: CASSLAHSGPTDTQYF. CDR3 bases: TGTGCCAGCAGCTTAGCGCACAGCGGCCCCACAGATACGCAGTATTTT.

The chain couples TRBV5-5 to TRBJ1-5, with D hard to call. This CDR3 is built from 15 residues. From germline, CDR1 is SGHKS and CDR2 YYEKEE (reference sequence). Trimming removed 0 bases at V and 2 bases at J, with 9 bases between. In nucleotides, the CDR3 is TGTGCCAGCAGCTTGGTGGGCCCGGGCAATCAGCCCCAGCATTTT. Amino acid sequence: CASSLVGPGNQPQHF.

This CDR3 reads CASSGLEVGANVLTF. The DNA of the CDR3 is TGTGCCAGCAGTGGACTTGAGGTTGGGGCCAACGTCCTGACTTTC. This chain connects TRBV6-5 to TRBJ2-6, with a weak D call TRBD2 (5 bases). Germline V gene sequence: CDR1 MNHEY, CDR2 SVGAGI. The CDR3 has 15 residues. Trimming pared 5 bases from V and 3 bases from J, leaving 11 bases between.